This TCR beta chain was identified in a study of T-cell memory formation after mild COVID-19. Study details: Among the donors, TCR clusters were largely specific to each donor.

After removal of 1 base from V and 0 bases from J, the junction contained 2 bases not matched to a gene. Germline V gives CDR1 MNHEY, CDR2 SMNVEV (reference sequence). The CDR3 extends over 15 amino acids. TCRdb used MiXCR to reprocess the 5' RACE reads, holding one entry per CDR3 protein. The table lists 65,000 to 90,000 distinct CDR3 sequences, 14% of them singletons. Findings of the study overall: Detection of some responders pre-infection suggested pre-existing cross-reactive memory T cells participated.

This clonotype showed up just a few times. The antigen is not known. The source is an adult woman who had mild COVID-19 (a few samples of this study predate the infection). Cell type and time point are not known. What was sequenced was PBMCs or a T cell subset sorted from them (not recorded which). This chain connects TRBV27 to TRBJ2-5; 7 bases are a match to TRBD2. This CDR3 is CASSLLRGDQETQYF. The CDR3 DNA reads as TGTGCCAGCAGTTTATTACGGGGGGACCAAGAGACCCAGTACTTC.